This T cell receptor (beta chain) came from a study of blood T cell repertoires in COVID-19. Study in general: There were acute and convalescent COVID-19 samples, and they came from the United States, Italy and Spain. T cells, B-cell-depleted T cells, or PBMCs provided the cDNA or gDNA that served as material.

TCRdb's table, derived via immunoSEQ multiplex PCR, lists solely in-frame clones and lacks some. Altogether 200,000 to 250,000 clones are present, about 84% being singletons, with the ten largest covering roughly 7.8%. The germline CDR1 and CDR2 sequences are SGHRS and YFSETQ. V was pared by 4 bases and J by 9 bases, with 12 bases of the junction left unmatched. The CDR3 totals 14 residues. This clone has just one count. A Seattle source enrolled patients during active infection and followed them longitudinally. The sequence was collected from a woman older than 75 with COVID-19, enrolled during active disease. The chain is built from TRBV5-1 and TRBJ2-5; the match to TRBD1 covers 7 bases. Sequenced sample: peripheral blood. DNA of the CDR3: TGCGCCAGCAGCGTGGGACAGACAAGAGTGCCCCAGTACTTC. This codes for CASSVGQTRVPQYF.